These 7 T cell receptor beta chains were all obtained from the same sample, sequenced in a study of cytomegalovirus exposure and HLA in healthy donors. The PCR ran on 60 Vbeta and 13 Jbeta primers. This table comes from immunoSEQ multiplex PCR, and its TCRdb copy is limited to in-frame clones, with some not included. The table lists under 150,000 clones, about 64% of them singletons. Sequenced material: PBMCs. Receptor source: a woman aged 40 to 55 in good health and CMV-seronegative.

The chain recombines TRBV7-9 with TRBJ2-6; 7 nucleotides line up with TRBD1. V lost 1 base to trimming and J lost 2 bases; unmatched junction nucleotides: 2. Germline V CDR1 and CDR2: SEHNR, FQNEAQ (reference sequence). The CDR3 contains 16 residues. The CDR3: CASSLDRGPGANVLTF. CDR3 DNA: TGTGCCAGCAGCTTAGATAGGGGGCCTGGGGCCAACGTCCTGACTTTC.

This chain links TRBV6-1 with TRBJ1-1, with no clear D. Germline V gene lookup returns CDR1 MNHNS and CDR2 SASEGT. V lost 8 bases, J lost 7 bases, and 14 bases lay in between. This CDR3 region has 12 residues. As DNA, the CDR3 is TGTGCCAGCCCAAGTCGGGGAAGTGAAGCTTTCTTT. Amino acid sequence: CASPSRGSEAFF.

With regard to this clone: Compared with germline, one end of the junction differs, possibly owing to a read error. V and J are TRBV7-8 and TRBJ2-7, with a tentative D call TRBD1 (6 bases). Per germline, CDR1 SGHVS and CDR2 FQNEAQ. The CDR3 covers 13 residues. In DNA form, the CDR3 reads TGTGCCAGCACCTTAGACAGGAACTACGAGCAGTACTTC. The encoded protein is CASTLDRNYEQYF.

The chain is built from TRBV4-2 and TRBJ2-3, with D possibly being TRBD1 (6 bases). CDR3 length: 16 amino acids. The V gene lost 1 base and the J gene lost 0 bases, with 11 bases spanning the gap. Per the germline V gene, CDR1 is LGHNA and CDR2 is YNFKEQ. The CDR3 nucleotides are TGTGCCAGCAGCCAAGCGTGGGGGCGAAGCACAGATACGCAGTATTTT. Protein: CASSQAWGRSTDTQYF.

As for this clone: An end of the junction does not agree with germline; a read error may underlie this. CDR3 in DNA: TGTGCCACCAGCGGAGACAGGTATTTGAACACTGAAGCTTTCTTT. This codes for CATSGDRYLNTEAFF. The genes are TRBV15 and TRBJ1-1; weak D call: TRBD1 (6 bases). The germline CDR1 and CDR2 sequences are LNHNV and YYDKDF (reference sequence). The CDR3 contains 15 residues.

The V and J genes are TRBV6-1 and TRBJ2-7; TRBD2 might be the D (6 bases). V lost 0 bases to trimming and J lost 3 bases, with 18 bases between them. This CDR3 has 17 amino acids. From germline, CDR1 is MNHNS and CDR2 SASEGT. The CDR3 here is CASSEAGLGRSGYEQYF. CDR3 coding DNA: TGTGCCAGCAGTGAAGCGGGGTTGGGGAGGTCGGGCTACGAGCAGTACTTC.

This chain uses TRBV19 with TRBJ2-3; 7 bases are a match to TRBD1. V dropped 4 bases and J dropped 1; count of bases not matched to a gene: 5. The CDR3 is 15 residues long. In germline, CDR1 is LNHDA, CDR2 SQIVND (reference sequence). CDR3 DNA: TGTGCCAGTAGTAACAGACAGGGAGGCACAGATACGCAGTATTTT. It encodes CASSNRQGGTDTQYF.